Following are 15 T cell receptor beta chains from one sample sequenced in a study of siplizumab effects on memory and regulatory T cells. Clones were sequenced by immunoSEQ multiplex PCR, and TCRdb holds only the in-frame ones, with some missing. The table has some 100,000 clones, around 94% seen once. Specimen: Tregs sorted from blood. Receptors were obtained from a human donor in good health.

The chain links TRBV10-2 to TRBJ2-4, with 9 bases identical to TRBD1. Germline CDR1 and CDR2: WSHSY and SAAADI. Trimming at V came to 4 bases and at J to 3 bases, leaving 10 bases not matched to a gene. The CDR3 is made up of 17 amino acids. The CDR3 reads CASSVWTGEGVKNIQYF. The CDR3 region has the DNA TGCGCCAGCAGTGTATGGACAGGGGAGGGGGTCAAAAACATTCAGTACTTC.

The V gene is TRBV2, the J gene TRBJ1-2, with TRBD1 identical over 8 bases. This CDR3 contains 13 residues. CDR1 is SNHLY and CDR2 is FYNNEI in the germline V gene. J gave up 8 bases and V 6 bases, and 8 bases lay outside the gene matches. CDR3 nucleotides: TGTGCCAGCAGCTTGGGACAGGCCTGGGGCTACACCTTC. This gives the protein CASSLGQAWGYTF.

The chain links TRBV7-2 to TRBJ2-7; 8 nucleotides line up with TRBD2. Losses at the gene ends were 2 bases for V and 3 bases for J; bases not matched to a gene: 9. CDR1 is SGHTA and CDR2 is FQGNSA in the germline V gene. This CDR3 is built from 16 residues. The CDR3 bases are TGTGCCAGCAGCTTAAGTTCGGGGGGGATCGTCTACGAGCAGTACTTC. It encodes CASSLSSGGIVYEQYF.

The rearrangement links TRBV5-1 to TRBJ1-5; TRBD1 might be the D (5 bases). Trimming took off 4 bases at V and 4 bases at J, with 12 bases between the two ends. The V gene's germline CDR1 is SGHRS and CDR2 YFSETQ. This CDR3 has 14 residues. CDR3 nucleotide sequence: TGCGCCAGCAGCCCCGGGGACTTGAATCAGCCCCAGCATTTT. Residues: CASSPGDLNQPQHF. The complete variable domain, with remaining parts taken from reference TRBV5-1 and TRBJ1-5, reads KAGVTQTPRYLIKTRGQQVTLSCSPISGHRSVSWYQQTPGQGLQFLFEYFSETQRNKGNFPGRFSGRQFSNSRSEMNVSTLELGDSALYLCASSPGDLNQPQHFGDGTRLSIL.

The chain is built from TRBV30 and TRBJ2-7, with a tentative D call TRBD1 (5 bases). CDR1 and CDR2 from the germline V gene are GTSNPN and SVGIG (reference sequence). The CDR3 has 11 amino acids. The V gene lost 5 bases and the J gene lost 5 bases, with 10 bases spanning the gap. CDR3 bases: TGTGCCTGGGGTAGGGGTGACGAGCAGTACTTC. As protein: CAWGRGDEQYF.

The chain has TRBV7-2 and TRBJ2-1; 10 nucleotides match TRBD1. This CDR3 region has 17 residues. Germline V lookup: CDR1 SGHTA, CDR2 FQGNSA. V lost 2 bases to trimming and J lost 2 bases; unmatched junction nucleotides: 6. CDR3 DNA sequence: TGTGCCAGCAGCTTATTCCCGGGACAGGGGACCTACAATGAGCAGTTCTTC. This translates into CASSLFPGQGTYNEQFF.

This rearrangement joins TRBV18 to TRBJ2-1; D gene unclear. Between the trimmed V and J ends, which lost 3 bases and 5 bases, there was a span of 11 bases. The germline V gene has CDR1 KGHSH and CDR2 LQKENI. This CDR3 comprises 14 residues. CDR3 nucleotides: TGTGCCAGCTCACCCAATACGCGGAACAATGAGCAGTTCTTC. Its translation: CASSPNTRNNEQFF.

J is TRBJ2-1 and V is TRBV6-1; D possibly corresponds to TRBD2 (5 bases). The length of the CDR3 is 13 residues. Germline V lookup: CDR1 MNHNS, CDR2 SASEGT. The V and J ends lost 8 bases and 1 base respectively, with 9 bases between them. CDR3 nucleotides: TGTGCCAGCCGGAGGACTTCCTACAATGAGCAGTTCTTC. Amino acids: CASRRTSYNEQFF.

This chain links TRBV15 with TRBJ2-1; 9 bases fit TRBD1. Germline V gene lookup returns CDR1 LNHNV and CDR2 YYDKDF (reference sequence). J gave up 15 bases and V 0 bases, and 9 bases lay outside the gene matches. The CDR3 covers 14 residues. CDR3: CATSRDATGTGLFF. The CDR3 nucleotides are TGTGCCACCAGCAGAGATGCGACCGGGACAGGGCTGTTCTTC.

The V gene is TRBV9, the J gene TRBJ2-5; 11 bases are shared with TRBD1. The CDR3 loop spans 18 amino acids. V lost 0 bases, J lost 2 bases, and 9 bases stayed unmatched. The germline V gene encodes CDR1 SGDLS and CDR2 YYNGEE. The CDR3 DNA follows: TGTGCCAGCAGCGTAGGGTTGCCGGGACAGGGGGTACAAGAGACCCAGTACTTC. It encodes CASSVGLPGQGVQETQYF.

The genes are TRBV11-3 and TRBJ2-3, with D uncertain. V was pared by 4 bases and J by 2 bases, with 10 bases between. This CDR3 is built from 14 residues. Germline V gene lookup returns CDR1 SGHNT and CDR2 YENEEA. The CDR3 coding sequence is TGTGCCAGCAGCTCCAGGAGAGTCACAGATACGCAGTATTTT. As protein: CASSSRRVTDTQYF.

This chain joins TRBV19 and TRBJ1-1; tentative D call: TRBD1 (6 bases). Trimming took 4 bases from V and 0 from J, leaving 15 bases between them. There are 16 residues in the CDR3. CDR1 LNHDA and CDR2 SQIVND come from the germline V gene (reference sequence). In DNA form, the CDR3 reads TGTGCCAGTAGTACACAGGGCAGGGGTATGAACACTGAAGCTTTCTTT. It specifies CASSTQGRGMNTEAFF.

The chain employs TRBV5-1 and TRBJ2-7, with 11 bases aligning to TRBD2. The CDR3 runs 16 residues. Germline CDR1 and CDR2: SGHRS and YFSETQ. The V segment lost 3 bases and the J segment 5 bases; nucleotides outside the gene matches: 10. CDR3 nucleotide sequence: TGCGCCAGCAGCTCCGGGGTAGCGGGAGGGCCCAACGAGCAGTACTTC. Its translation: CASSSGVAGGPNEQYF.

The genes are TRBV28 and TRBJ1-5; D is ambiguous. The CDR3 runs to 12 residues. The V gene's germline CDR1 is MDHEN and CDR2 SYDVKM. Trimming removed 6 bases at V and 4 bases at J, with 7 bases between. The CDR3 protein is CASRQTNQPQHF. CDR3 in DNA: TGTGCCAGCAGACAGACAAATCAGCCCCAGCATTTT.

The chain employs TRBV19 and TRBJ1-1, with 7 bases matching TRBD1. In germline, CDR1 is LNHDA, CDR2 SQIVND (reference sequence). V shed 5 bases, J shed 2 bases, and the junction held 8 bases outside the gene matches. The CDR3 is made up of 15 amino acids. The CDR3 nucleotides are TGTGCCAGTAGTTCCCTGGGACAGTCAAACACTGAAGCTTTCTTT. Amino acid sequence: CASSSLGQSNTEAFF.